The next 20 T cell receptor beta chains were all read from a single sample in a study of technical replicates of blood from a few donors (dated by TCRdb to about 2017). The receptor library was made with the immunoSEQ multiplex PCR assay. TCRdb's version of the immuneACCESS table is confined to in-frame rearrangements and falls short of the full clone set. An unresolved V gene accounts for under half of the shortfall where checked; the remainder is of unknown origin. For this sample there are approximately 59,000 clones; about 95% appear just once. The ten largest clones take up around 3% of the sample. The specimen sequenced was PBMCs. Source of these receptors: a human donor in good health. Some clones in this sample may be carry-over from other donors' samples.

The V gene is TRBV5-1, the J gene TRBJ2-1, with 10 bases aligning to TRBD2. V lost 7 bases, J lost 5 bases, and 3 bases stayed unmatched. Germline V lookup: CDR1 SGHRS, CDR2 YFSETQ. This CDR3 is built from 13 residues. The DNA for the CDR3 is TGCGCCAGCGGGACTAGCGCGAACAATGAGCAGTTCTTC. This codes for CASGTSANNEQFF.

The gene calls are TRBV4-2 and TRBJ1-6; 9 bases fit TRBD1. This CDR3 is built from 16 residues. Germline-derived CDR1 and CDR2 are LGHNA and YNFKEQ. Unmatched junction bases numbered 4, after V lost 0 bases and J lost 7 bases. CDR3: CASSQDRTGVNSPLHF. CDR3 DNA sequence: TGTGCCAGCAGCCAAGACAGGACAGGGGTCAATTCACCCCTCCACTTT.

V usage is TRBV7-9 and J usage is TRBJ1-3; D is undetermined. There are 13 residues in the CDR3. Germline V gives CDR1 SEHNR, CDR2 FQNEAQ (reference sequence). V was cut by 5 bases and J by 8 bases, with 13 bases left in between. The CDR3 DNA reads TGTGCCAGCAGCCGCGACTCAAGAGACACCATATATTTT. Translating it yields CASSRDSRDTIYF.

This chain links TRBV29-1 with TRBJ2-6, with D maybe TRBD2 (7 bases). The CDR3 runs 15 residues. V dropped 6 bases and J dropped 0 bases, with 12 bases sitting between them. Looked up from germline, CDR1 is SQVTM and CDR2 is ANQGSEA. The chain's CDR3 is CSVPGGASGANVLTF. The CDR3 region has the DNA TGCAGCGTACCTGGGGGGGCCTCTGGGGCCAACGTCCTGACTTTC.

V usage is TRBV30 and J usage is TRBJ2-3, with 7 positions matching TRBD2. The V gene end was trimmed by 2 bases and the J gene end by 4 bases; junction bases not matched to a gene: 6. CDR1 is GTSNPN, CDR2 SVGIG, per germline (reference sequence). The CDR3 contains 14 residues. The CDR3: CAWSPGGPPDTQYF. The CDR3 nucleotides read TGTGCCTGGAGTCCGGGAGGCCCCCCAGATACGCAGTATTTT.

The chain uses TRBV6-1 and TRBJ1-4, with D possibly being TRBD1 (5 bases). The V and J ends lost 5 bases and 8 bases respectively, with 18 bases between them. The CDR3 sequence is 15 residues long. Looked up from germline, CDR1 is MNHNS and CDR2 is SASEGT. The CDR3 loop is CASSTPGRGQEKLFF. The CDR3, as DNA: TGTGCCAGCAGTACTCCGGGGAGGGGCCAAGAAAAACTGTTTTTT.

This chain joins TRBV5-6 and TRBJ1-1, with D maybe TRBD1 (6 bases). Trimming left V 4 bases short and J 4 bases short, with 17 bases between. The CDR3 is 15 amino acids. CDR1 is SGHDT and CDR2 is YYEEEE in the germline V gene. Here the CDR3 DNA reads TGTGCCAGCAGCCCGCCTAGGAGGGGGGGCACTGAAGCTTTCTTT. Its protein is CASSPPRRGGTEAFF. Full variable domain (missing parts from reference TRBV5-6 and TRBJ1-1): DAGVTQSPTHLIKTRGQQVTLRCSPKSGHDTVSWYQQALGQGPQFIFQYYEEEERQRGNFPDRFSGHQFPNYSSELNVNALLLGDSALYLCASSPPRRGGTEAFFGQGTRLTVV.

This clone was seen only a few times. The chain couples TRBV23-1 to TRBJ2-5; 7 nucleotides line up with TRBD2. TRBV23-1 is an ORF for which the function is uncertain. V was pared by 10 bases and J by 0 bases, with 8 bases of the junction left unmatched. CDR3 length: 14 residues. CDR3 amino acids: CATWAGVNQETQYF. Here the CDR3 DNA reads TGCGCCACTTGGGCGGGGGTGAACCAAGAGACCCAGTACTTC.

The chain carries TRBV9 and TRBJ2-2; D remains unclear. Trimming removed 5 bases from V and 5 bases from J, with 10 bases in between. The CDR3 has 13 amino acids. From germline, CDR1 is SGDLS and CDR2 YYNGEE. DNA for the CDR3: TGTGCCAGCAGAGAAAGCTTAACCGGGGAGCTGTTTTTT. Protein product: CASRESLTGELFF.

The gene calls are TRBV7-9 and TRBJ2-7; D might be TRBD2 (5 bases). The ends were cut back, 1 base at V and 6 bases at J, with 10 bases in the middle. CDR3 length: 13 residues. The germline CDR1 and CDR2 sequences are SEHNR and FQNEAQ (reference sequence). Here the CDR3 DNA reads TGTGCCAGCAGCTTAGGTTCCGGGGTCGAGCAGTACTTC. Translation: CASSLGSGVEQYF.

The chain uses TRBV7-3 and TRBJ2-5; 8 bases align to TRBD2. This CDR3 is 15 amino acids long. The V gene's germline CDR1 is SGHTA and CDR2 FQGTGA. Trimming took 2 bases from V and 0 from J; bases not matched to a gene: 2. In DNA form, the CDR3 reads TGTGCCAGCAGCTTAGCGGGAGGCCACCAAGAGACCCAGTACTTC. Amino acid sequence: CASSLAGGHQETQYF.

This clone showed up just once. This chain links TRBV30 with TRBJ1-1, with 7 bases matching TRBD1. CDR1 is GTSNPN and CDR2 is SVGIG in the germline V gene (reference sequence). Trimming at V came to 5 bases and at J to 4 bases, leaving 7 bases not matched to a gene. The CDR3 covers 13 residues. CDR3 protein: CAWCRQGGTEAFF. The CDR3 DNA sequence: TGTGCCTGGTGCAGACAGGGTGGCACTGAAGCTTTCTTT.

This chain joins TRBV5-4 and TRBJ2-4, with 9 bases identical to TRBD1. Germline-derived CDR1 and CDR2 are SGHNT and YYREEE (reference sequence). The CDR3 is 16 amino acids. V lost 3 bases and J lost 1; bases outside the gene matches: 5. CDR3 residues: CASSSRQGDAKNIQYF. CDR3 nucleotides: TGTGCCAGCAGCTCCCGACAGGGGGACGCCAAAAACATTCAGTACTTC.

The chain links TRBV4-2 to TRBJ2-1; 12 bases map to TRBD2. Germline loops: CDR1 LGHNA, CDR2 YNFKEQ. V shed 6 bases, J shed 9 bases, and the junction held 15 bases outside the gene matches. CDR3 length equals 17 residues. CDR3: CASRFGSSGRARGEQFF. The CDR3 bases are TGTGCCAGCAGGTTTGGATCTAGCGGGAGGGCTAGGGGTGAGCAGTTCTTC.

This clone was counted once. This sequence joins TRBV27 and TRBJ2-5; 7 bases map to TRBD1. J lost 5 bases, V lost 5 bases, and 5 bases had no gene match. Looked up from germline, CDR1 is MNHEY and CDR2 is SMNVEV (reference sequence). This CDR3 region has 13 residues. The CDR3 spells CASSRGGRETQYF. CDR3 DNA: TGTGCCAGCAGTCGAGGGGGCAGGGAGACCCAGTACTTC.

The chain employs TRBV14 and TRBJ1-1; TRBD1 might be the D (6 bases). Between the trimmed V and J ends, which lost 6 bases and 2 bases, there was a span of 13 bases. The CDR3 consists of 14 residues. Germline V gene data show CDR1 as SGHDN and CDR2 as FVKESK. The CDR3 loop reads CASSHRGANTEAFF. For the CDR3, the DNA is TGTGCCAGCAGTCACCGGGGGGCTAACACTGAAGCTTTCTTT. The full variable domain, completed using reference TRBV14 and TRBJ1-1, is EAGVTQFPSHSVIEKGQTVTLRCDPISGHDNLYWYRRVMGKEIKFLLHFVKESKQDESGMPNNRFLAERTGGTYSTLKVQPAELEDSGVYFCASSHRGANTEAFFGQGTRLTVV.

This chain connects TRBV2 to TRBJ1-2; D unresolved. The CDR3 length is 14 residues. Germline V CDR1 and CDR2: SNHLY, FYNNEI. Between the trimmed V and J ends, which lost 6 bases and 2 bases, there was a span of 13 bases. The CDR3 DNA reads TGTGCCAGCAGGGAACAGACATCGAACTATGGCTACACCTTC. Encoded protein: CASREQTSNYGYTF.

V usage is TRBV11-3 and J usage is TRBJ1-1; D unresolved. The CDR3 has 15 residues. The V gene lost 5 bases and the J gene lost 0 bases, with 13 bases spanning the gap. Germline V gene sequence: CDR1 SGHNT, CDR2 YENEEA. The CDR3 bases are TGTGCCAGCAGCCACGGGGAGGGAATGAACACTGAAGCTTTCTTT. Protein product: CASSHGEGMNTEAFF. Looking up the rest from reference TRBV11-3 and TRBJ1-1 gives the full variable domain: EAGVVQSPRYKIIEKKQPVAFWCNPISGHNTLYWYLQNLGQGPELLIRYENEEAVDDSQLPKDRFSAERLKGVDSTLKIQPAELGDSAVYLCASSHGEGMNTEAFFGQGTRLTVV.

The chain recombines TRBV7-9 with TRBJ2-1; TRBD2 might be the D (5 bases). V lost 2 bases and J lost 1, with 9 bases in between. Germline CDR1 SEHNR, CDR2 FQNEAQ (reference sequence). This CDR3 has 15 residues. CDR3 region: CASSLLGSSYNEQFF. The CDR3 region has the DNA TGTGCCAGCAGCTTACTGGGGAGTTCCTACAATGAGCAGTTCTTC. Together with reference TRBV7-9 and TRBJ2-1, the CDR3 gives the full variable domain: DTGVSQNPRHKITKRGQNVTFRCDPISEHNRLYWYRQTLGQGPEFLTYFQNEAQLEKSRLLSDRFSAERPKGSFSTLEIQRTEQGDSAMYLCASSLLGSSYNEQFFGPGTRLTVL.

The chain has TRBV7-9 and TRBJ2-2; 10 bases fit TRBD2. The CDR3 covers 16 residues. J gave up 7 bases and V 2 bases, and 7 bases lay outside the gene matches. CDR1 and CDR2 (germline): SEHNR, FQNEAQ (reference sequence). CDR3 protein: CASSLQVLAGIGELFF. As DNA, the CDR3 is TGTGCCAGCAGCTTACAAGTACTAGCGGGAATCGGGGAGCTGTTTTTT.